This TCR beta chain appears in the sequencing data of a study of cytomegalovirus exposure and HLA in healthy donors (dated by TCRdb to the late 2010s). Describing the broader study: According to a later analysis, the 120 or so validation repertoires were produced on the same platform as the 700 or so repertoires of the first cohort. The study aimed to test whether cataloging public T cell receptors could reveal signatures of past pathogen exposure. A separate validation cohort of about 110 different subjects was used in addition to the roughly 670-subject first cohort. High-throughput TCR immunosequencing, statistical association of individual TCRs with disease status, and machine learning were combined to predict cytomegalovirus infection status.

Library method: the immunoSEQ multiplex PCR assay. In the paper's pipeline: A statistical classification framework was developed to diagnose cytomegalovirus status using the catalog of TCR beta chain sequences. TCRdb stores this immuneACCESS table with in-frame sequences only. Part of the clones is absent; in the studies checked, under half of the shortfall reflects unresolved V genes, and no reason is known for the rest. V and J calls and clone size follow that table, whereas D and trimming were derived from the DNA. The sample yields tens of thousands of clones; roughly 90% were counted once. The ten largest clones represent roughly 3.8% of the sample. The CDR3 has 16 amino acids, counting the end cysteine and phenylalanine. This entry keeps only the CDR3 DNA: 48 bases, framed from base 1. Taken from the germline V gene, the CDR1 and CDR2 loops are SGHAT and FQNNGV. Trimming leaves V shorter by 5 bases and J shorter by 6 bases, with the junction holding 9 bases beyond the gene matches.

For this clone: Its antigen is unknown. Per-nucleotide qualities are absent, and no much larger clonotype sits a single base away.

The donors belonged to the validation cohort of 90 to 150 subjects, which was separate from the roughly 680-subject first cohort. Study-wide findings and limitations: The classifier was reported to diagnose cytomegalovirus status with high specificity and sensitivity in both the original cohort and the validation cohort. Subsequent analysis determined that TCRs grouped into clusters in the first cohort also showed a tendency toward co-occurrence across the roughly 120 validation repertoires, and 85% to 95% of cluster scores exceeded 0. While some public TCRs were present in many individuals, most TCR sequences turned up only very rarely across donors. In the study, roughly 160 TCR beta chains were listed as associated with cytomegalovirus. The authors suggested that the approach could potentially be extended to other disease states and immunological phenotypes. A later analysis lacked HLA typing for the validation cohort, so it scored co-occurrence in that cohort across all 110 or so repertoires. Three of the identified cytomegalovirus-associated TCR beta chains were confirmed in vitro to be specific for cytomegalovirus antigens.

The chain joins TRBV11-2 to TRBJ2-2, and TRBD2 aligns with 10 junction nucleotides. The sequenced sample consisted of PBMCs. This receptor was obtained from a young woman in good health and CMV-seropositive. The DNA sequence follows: TGTGCCAGCAGCCCATACCCTAGCGGGAGTCCCGGGGAGCTGTTTTTT. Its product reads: CASSPYPSGSPGELFF. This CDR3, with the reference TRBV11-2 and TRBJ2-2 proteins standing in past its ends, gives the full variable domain EAGVAQSPRYKIIEKRQSVAFWCNPISGHATLYWYQQILGQGPKLLIQFQNNGVVDDSQLPKDRFSAERLKGVDSTLKIQPAKLEDSAVYLCASSPYPSGSPGELFFGEGSRLTVL.